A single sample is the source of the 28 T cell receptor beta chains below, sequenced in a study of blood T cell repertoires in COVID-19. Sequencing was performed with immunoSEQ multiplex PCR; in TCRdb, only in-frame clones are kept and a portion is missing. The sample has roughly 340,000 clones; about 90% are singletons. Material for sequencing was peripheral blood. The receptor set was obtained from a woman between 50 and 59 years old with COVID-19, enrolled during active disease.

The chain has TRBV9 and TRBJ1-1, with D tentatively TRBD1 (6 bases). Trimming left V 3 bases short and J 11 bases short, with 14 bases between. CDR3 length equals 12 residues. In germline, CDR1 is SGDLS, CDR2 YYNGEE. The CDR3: CASSGPTGDAFF. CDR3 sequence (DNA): TGTGCCAGCAGCGGACCGACAGGTGACGCTTTCTTT.

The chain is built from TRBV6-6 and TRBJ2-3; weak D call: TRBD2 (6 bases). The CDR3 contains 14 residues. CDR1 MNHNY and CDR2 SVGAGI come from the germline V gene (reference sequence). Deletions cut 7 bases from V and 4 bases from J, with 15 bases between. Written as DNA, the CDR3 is TGTGCCAGCAATCAGGGAGGTAACGCAGATACGCAGTATTTT. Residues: CASNQGGNADTQYF.

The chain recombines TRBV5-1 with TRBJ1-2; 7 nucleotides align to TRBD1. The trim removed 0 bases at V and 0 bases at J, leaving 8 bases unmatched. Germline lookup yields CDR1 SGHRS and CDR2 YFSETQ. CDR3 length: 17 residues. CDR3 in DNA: TGCGCCAGCAGCTTGGTAGCCGGGACAGCTTCTAACTATGGCTACACCTTC. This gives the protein CASSLVAGTASNYGYTF.

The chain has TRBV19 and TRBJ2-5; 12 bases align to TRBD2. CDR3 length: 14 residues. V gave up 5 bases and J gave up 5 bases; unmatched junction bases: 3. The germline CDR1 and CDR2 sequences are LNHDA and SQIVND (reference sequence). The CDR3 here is CASSRTSGVETQYF. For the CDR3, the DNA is TGTGCCAGTAGTCGGACTAGCGGGGTGGAGACCCAGTACTTC.

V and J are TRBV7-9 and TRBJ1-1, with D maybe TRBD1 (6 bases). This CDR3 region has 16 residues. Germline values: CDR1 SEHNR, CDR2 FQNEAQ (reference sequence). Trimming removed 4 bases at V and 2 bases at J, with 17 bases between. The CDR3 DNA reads TGTGCCAGCAGCTCCTATCGGGGGGGCCCTAACACTGAAGCTTTCTTT. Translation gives CASSSYRGGPNTEAFF.

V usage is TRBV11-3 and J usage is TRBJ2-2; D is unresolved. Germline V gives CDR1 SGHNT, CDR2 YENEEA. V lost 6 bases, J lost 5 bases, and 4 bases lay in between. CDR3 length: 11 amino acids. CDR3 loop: CASRTTGELFF. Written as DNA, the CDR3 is TGTGCCAGCAGGACAACCGGGGAGCTGTTTTTT.

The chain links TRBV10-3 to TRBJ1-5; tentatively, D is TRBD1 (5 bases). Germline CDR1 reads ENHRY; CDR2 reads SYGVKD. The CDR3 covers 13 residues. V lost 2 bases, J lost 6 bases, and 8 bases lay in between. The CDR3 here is CAISEQGSQPQHF. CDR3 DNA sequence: TGTGCCATCAGTGAGCAGGGAAGTCAGCCCCAGCATTTT.

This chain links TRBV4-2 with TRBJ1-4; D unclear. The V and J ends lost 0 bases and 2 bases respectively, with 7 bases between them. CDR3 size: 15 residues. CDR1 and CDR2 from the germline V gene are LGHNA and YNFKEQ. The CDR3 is CASSQESVTNEKLFF. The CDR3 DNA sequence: TGTGCCAGCAGCCAAGAAAGCGTTACTAATGAAAAACTGTTTTTT.

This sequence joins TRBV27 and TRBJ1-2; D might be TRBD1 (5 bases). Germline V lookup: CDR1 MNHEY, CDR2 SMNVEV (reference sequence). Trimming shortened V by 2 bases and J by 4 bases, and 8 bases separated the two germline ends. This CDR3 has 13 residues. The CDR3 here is CASSLQGSYGYTF. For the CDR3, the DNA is TGTGCCAGCAGTTTACAGGGAAGCTATGGCTACACCTTC.

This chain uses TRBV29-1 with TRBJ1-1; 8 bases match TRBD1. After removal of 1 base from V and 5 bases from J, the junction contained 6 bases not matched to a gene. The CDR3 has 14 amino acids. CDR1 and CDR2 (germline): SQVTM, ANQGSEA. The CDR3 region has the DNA TGCAGCGTTGAAGGCCAGGGGGCGAGAACTGAAGCTTTCTTT. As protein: CSVEGQGARTEAFF.

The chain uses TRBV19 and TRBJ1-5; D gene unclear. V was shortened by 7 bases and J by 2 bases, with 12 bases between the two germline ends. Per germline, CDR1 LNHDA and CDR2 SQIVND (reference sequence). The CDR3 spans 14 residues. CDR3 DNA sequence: TGTGCCAGTACCCCAGGAGGGCGCAATCAGCCCCAGCATTTT. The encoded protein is CASTPGGRNQPQHF. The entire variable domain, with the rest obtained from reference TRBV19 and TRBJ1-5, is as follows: DGGITQSPKYLFRKEGQNVTLSCEQNLNHDAMYWYRQDPGQGLRLIYYSQIVNDFQKGDIAEGYSVSREKKESFPLTVTSAQKNPTAFYLCASTPGGRNQPQHFGDGTRLSIL.

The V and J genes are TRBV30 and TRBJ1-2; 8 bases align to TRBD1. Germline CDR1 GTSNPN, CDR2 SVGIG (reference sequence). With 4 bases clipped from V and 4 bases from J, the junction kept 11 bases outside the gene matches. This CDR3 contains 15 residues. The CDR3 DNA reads TGTGCCTGGACCCAGGACAGGGTGTATGGCTATGGCTACACCTTC. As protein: CAWTQDRVYGYGYTF.

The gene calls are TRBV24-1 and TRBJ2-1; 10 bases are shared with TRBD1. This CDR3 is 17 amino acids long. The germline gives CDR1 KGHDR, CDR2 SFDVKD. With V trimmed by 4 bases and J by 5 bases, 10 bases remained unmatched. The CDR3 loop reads CATSERTGGVRNNEQFF. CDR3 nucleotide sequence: TGTGCCACCAGTGAGCGGACAGGGGGGGTACGGAACAATGAGCAGTTCTTC.

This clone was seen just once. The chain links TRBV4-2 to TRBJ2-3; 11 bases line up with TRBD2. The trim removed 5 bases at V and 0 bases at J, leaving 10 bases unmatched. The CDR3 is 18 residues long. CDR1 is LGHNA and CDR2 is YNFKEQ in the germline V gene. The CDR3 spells CASSVRLAGISSTDTQYF. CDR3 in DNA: TGTGCCAGCAGCGTACGACTAGCGGGAATCTCTAGCACAGATACGCAGTATTTT.

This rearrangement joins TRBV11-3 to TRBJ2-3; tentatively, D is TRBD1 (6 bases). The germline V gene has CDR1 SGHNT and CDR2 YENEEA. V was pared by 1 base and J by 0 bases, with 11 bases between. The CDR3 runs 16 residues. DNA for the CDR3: TGTGCCAGCAGCTTAGGTAACAGGGAGAGCACAGATACGCAGTATTTT. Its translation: CASSLGNRESTDTQYF.

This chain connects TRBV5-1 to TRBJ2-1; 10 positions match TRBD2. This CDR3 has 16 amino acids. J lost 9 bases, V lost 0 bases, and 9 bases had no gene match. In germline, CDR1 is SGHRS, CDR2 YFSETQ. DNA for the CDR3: TGCGCCAGCAGCTTGGAAGCGGGAGGGGCTCTCGGTGAGCAGTTCTTC. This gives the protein CASSLEAGGALGEQFF.

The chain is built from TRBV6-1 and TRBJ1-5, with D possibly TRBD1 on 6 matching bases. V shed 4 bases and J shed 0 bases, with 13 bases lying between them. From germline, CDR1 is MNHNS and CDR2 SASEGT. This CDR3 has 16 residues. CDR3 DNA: TGTGCCAGCAGTGGAGGGGGACAAACTAGCAATCAGCCCCAGCATTTT. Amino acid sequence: CASSGGGQTSNQPQHF.

This CDR3 reads CASSIEGHLPQPQHF. CDR3 sequence (DNA): TGTGCCAGTAGTATAGAGGGACATCTCCCCCAGCCCCAGCATTTT. The chain recombines TRBV19 with TRBJ1-5; a weak D match, TRBD1 (6 bases). V was clipped by 0 bases and J by 7 bases, with 13 bases between them. Germline V lookup: CDR1 LNHDA, CDR2 SQIVND (reference sequence). The CDR3 sequence is 15 residues long.

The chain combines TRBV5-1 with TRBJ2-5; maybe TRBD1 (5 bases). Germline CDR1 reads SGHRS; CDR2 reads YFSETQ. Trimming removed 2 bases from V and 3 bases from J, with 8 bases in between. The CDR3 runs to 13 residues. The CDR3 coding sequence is TGCGCCAGCAGCTTCCTAGGGGAAGAGACCCAGTACTTC. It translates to CASSFLGEETQYF.

The CDR3 DNA sequence: TGTGCCTGCACCTTCAGGGCTAGCGGGAGAAAGAGCTCCTACGAGCAGTACTTC. It yields the protein CACTFRASGRKSSYEQYF. The J gene is TRBJ2-7, the V gene TRBV30; 10 nucleotides agree with TRBD2. From germline, CDR1 is GTSNPN and CDR2 SVGIG (reference sequence). There are 18 residues in the CDR3. Germline trimming cut 6 bases from V and 0 bases from J; bases unmatched to any gene: 17.

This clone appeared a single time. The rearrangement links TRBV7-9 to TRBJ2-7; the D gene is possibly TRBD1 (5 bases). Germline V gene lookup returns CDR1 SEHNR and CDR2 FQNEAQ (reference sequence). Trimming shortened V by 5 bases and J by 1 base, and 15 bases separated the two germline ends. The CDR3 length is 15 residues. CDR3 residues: CASSLMLGESYEQYF. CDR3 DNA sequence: TGTGCCAGCAGCCTGATGCTAGGGGAATCCTACGAGCAGTACTTC.

The CDR3 DNA sequence: TGTGCCAGTAGCCCCGGACAGGGGGCGCGCGGCAATCAGCCCCAGCATTTT. Protein product: CASSPGQGARGNQPQHF. V usage is TRBV19 and J usage is TRBJ1-5, with TRBD1 matching 11 bases. Germline CDR1 is LNHDA and CDR2 is SQIVND (reference sequence). J lost 2 bases, V lost 6 bases, and 9 bases had no gene match. CDR3 length equals 17 residues.

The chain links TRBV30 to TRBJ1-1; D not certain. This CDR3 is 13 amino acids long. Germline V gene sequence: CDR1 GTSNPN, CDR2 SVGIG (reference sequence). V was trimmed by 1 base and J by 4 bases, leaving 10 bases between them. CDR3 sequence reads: CAWSGPEGTEAFF. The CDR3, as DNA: TGTGCCTGGAGTGGTCCGGAGGGCACTGAAGCTTTCTTT.

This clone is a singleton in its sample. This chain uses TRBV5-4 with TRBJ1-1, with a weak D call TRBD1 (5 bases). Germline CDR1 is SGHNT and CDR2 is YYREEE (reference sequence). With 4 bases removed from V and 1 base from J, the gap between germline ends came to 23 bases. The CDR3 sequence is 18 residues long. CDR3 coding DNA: TGTGCCAGCAGCGTCTATGGGGGGATAATTCAGAGGAACACTGAAGCTTTCTTT. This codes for CASSVYGGIIQRNTEAFF.

The CDR3 DNA sequence: TGTGCCAGCAGCTATTGGAGCGGGAGGCCGAGTGAGCAGTACTTC. This codes for CASSYWSGRPSEQYF. J is TRBJ2-7 and V is TRBV11-3, with 9 bases lining up with TRBD2. The CDR3 runs to 15 residues. The germline V gene has CDR1 SGHNT and CDR2 YENEEA. Trimming cost V 4 bases and J 7 bases; bases outside gene matches: 11.

The CDR3 sequence is CASSRVDTDTQYF. CDR3 in DNA: TGTGCCAGTAGCCGGGTGGACACAGATACGCAGTATTTT. The chain has TRBV19 and TRBJ2-3; D uncertain. Germline assignment: CDR1 LNHDA and CDR2 SQIVND (reference sequence). The V end was cut by 6 bases, the J end by 2 bases, with 9 bases between. The CDR3 contains 13 residues.

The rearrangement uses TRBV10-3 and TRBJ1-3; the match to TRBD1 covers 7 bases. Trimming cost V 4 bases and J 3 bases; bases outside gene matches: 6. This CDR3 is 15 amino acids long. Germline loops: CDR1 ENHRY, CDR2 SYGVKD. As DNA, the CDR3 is TGTGCCATCAGTGGAACAGGGGATCTTGGAAACACCATATATTTT. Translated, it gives CAISGTGDLGNTIYF.

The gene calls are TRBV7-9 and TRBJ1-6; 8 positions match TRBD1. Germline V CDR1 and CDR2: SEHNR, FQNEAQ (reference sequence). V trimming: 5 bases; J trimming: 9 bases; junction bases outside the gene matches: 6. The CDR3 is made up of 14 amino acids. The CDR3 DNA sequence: TGTGCCAGCAGCCCGGGACAGGATTTTTCACCCCTCCACTTT. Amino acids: CASSPGQDFSPLHF.